This TCR beta chain comes out of a study of ipilimumab plus nivolumab after autologous stem cell transplantation. The wider study: The DLBCL group included primary refractory and relapsed cases.

Sequencing used immunoSEQ multiplex PCR; TCRdb keeps in-frame clones, though not all of them. The sample has 22,000 or so clones, roughly four fifths seen once; the top ten hold roughly 25%. The CDR3 is 14 residues long. CDR1 is SGDLS and CDR2 is YYNGEE in the germline V gene. V was clipped by 4 bases and J by 6 bases, with 16 bases between them. V and J are TRBV9 and TRBJ1-2; possibly TRBD1 for D (5 bases). The sequencing here drew on PBMCs, taken in a trial of ipilimumab plus nivolumab as post-transplant consolidation. This TCR derives from a male donor with diffuse large B-cell lymphoma. Here the CDR3 DNA reads TGTGCCAGCAGCCCGGGTTCAGGGTCTCATGGCTACACCTTC. Translation: CASSPGSGSHGYTF.